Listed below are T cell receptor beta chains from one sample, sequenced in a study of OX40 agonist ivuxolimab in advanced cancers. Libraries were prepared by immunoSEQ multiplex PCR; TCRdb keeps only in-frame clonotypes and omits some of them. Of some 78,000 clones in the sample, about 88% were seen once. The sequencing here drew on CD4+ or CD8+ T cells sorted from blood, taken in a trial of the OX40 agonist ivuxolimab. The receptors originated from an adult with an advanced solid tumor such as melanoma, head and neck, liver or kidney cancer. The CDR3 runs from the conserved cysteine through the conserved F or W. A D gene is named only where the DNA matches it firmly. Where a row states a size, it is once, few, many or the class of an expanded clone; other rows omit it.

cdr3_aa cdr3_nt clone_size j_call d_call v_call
CASSLVGTARSGANVLTF TGTGCCAGCAGCTTAGTCGGGACAGCCCGCTCTGGGGCCAACGTCCTGACTTTC once TRBJ2-6 TRBD1 TRBV7-2
CASSLGRPGGTQYF TGTGCCAGCAGCTTAGGGCGTCCAGGAGGGACCCAGTACTTC NA TRBJ2-5 NA TRBV7-3
CASSTGLPGGSAYEQYF TGCGCCAGCAGCACAGGGCTCCCGGGAGGGTCCGCCTACGAGCAGTACTTC NA TRBJ2-7 TRBD2 TRBV5-1
CASSVMGDSSYNEQFF TGTGCCAGCAGTGTTATGGGGGATAGCTCCTACAATGAGCAGTTCTTC NA TRBJ2-1 NA TRBV6-1
CASNIALQGVTEAFF TGTGCCAGCAACATAGCGCTCCAGGGTGTGACTGAAGCTTTCTTT NA TRBJ1-1 NA TRBV11-2
CASSGAQVVMEQFF TGTGCCAGCAGCGGGGCCCAGGTAGTAATGGAGCAGTTCTTC once TRBJ2-1 NA TRBV7-2
CAISEGVTGNTIYF TGTGCCATCAGTGAGGGCGTAACTGGAAACACCATATATTTT NA TRBJ1-3 NA TRBV10-3
CASSFLIATGANVLTF TGTGCCAGCAGCTTTTTGATAGCTACTGGGGCCAACGTCCTGACTTTC NA TRBJ2-6 NA TRBV11-2
CASSLSGTSVFSEQFF TGTGCCAGCAGCTTGAGCGGGACTAGCGTGTTTAGTGAGCAGTTCTTC NA TRBJ2-1 TRBD2 TRBV5-8
CASSYTGLASNEQFF TGTGCCAGCAGTTACACGGGACTAGCTTCGAATGAGCAGTTCTTC NA TRBJ2-1 TRBD2 TRBV6-5
CASSDRDSGANVLTF TGTGCCAGTAGTGACAGGGACTCTGGGGCCAACGTCCTGACTTTC once TRBJ2-6 TRBD1 TRBV19
CASSVDPKGEKLFF TGTGCCAGCAGCGTAGACCCAAAAGGGGAAAAACTGTTTTTT NA TRBJ1-4 NA TRBV9
CATSRGQGEETQYF TGTGCCACCAGCAGAGGGCAGGGGGAAGAGACCCAGTACTTC NA TRBJ2-5 TRBD1 TRBV15
CASSTISGNTIYF TGCGCCAGCAGCACAATCTCTGGAAACACCATATATTTT NA TRBJ1-3 NA TRBV5-1
CATLGGSETVRNTEAFF TGTGCCACTCTTGGGGGTTCTGAAACAGTCCGGAACACTGAAGCTTTCTTT NA TRBJ1-1 NA TRBV19
CASSLGNLAGLYEQYF TGTGCCAGCAGCTTAGGAAACCTAGCGGGCCTCTACGAGCAGTACTTC NA TRBJ2-7 TRBD2 TRBV7-2
CASSSGLSEQYF TGTGCCAGCAGCTCCGGACTCAGCGAGCAGTACTTC NA TRBJ2-7 NA TRBV6-6
CASSFAGQPQHF TGTGCCAGCAGTTTTGCCGGTCAGCCCCAGCATTTT NA TRBJ1-5 NA TRBV27
CASSTGLAGGEQYF TGTGCCAGCAGCACGGGACTAGCGGGAGGGGAGCAGTACTTC NA TRBJ2-7 TRBD2 TRBV7-3
CASSFQGLADNEQFF TGTGCCAGCAGCTTTCAAGGACTAGCGGACAATGAGCAGTTCTTC NA TRBJ2-1 TRBD2 TRBV7-3
CASSLSFGTATNEKLFF TGTGCCAGCAGCTTAAGTTTTGGGACAGCAACTAATGAAAAACTGTTTTTT NA TRBJ1-4 TRBD1 TRBV7-6
CASSFKTGGIYYGYTF TGTGCCAGCAGTTTCAAAACAGGGGGCATCTACTATGGCTACACCTTC NA TRBJ1-2 TRBD1 TRBV27
CASSQDQSGGSEKLFF TGTGCCAGCAGCCAAGATCAATCAGGGGGATCGGAAAAACTGTTTTTT NA TRBJ1-4 TRBD1 TRBV4-2
CASSVAWSSGEPHNEQFF TGTGCCAGCAGCGTAGCATGGTCTAGCGGGGAGCCACACAATGAGCAGTTCTTC NA TRBJ2-1 TRBD2 TRBV9
CASRGLAGGNEQFF TGTGCCAGCCGGGGACTAGCGGGGGGCAATGAGCAGTTCTTC NA TRBJ2-1 TRBD2 TRBV19
CASSHGRGRVDTEAFF TGTGCCAGCAGCCACGGCAGGGGGCGAGTGGACACTGAAGCTTTCTTT once TRBJ1-1 TRBD1 TRBV14
CASRRAGPYGYTF TGTGCCAGTAGGAGGGCGGGCCCCTATGGCTACACCTTC NA TRBJ1-2 NA TRBV19
CASSLAKGPGPTHYF TGTGCCAGCAGCTTAGCGAAGGGCCCGGGCCCGACCCACTACTTC NA TRBJ2-5 NA TRBV7-9
CASSYSPGEVEQYF TGTGCCAGCAGTTACTCCCCGGGGGAGGTCGAGCAGTACTTC once TRBJ2-7 NA TRBV6-5
CAWSAGTSGYNEQFF TGTGCCTGGAGTGCCGGGACTAGCGGTTACAATGAGCAGTTCTTC once TRBJ2-1 TRBD2 TRBV30
CASTRDGTYGYTF TGTGCCAGCACTCGGGACGGGACCTATGGCTACACCTTC NA TRBJ1-2 NA TRBV2
CASSPTALIYNEQFF TGTGCCAGCTCACCTACTGCCTTGATCTACAATGAGCAGTTCTTC NA TRBJ2-1 NA TRBV18
CASSLTSGSFVGGELFF TGTGCCAGCAGCTTGACTAGCGGGAGCTTCGTCGGCGGGGAGCTGTTTTTT NA TRBJ2-2 TRBD2 TRBV7-3
CASSEIAGGGEQYF TGTGCCAGCAGCGAAATAGCGGGAGGAGGCGAGCAGTACTTC NA TRBJ2-7 TRBD2 TRBV9
CASSPRELPQGYTF TGTGCCAGCTCACCACGGGAGCTTCCGCAGGGCTACACCTTC NA TRBJ1-2 NA TRBV18